This record covers a single T cell receptor beta chain. Trimming shortened V by 4 bases and J by 3 bases, and 8 bases separated the two germline ends. The V gene's germline CDR1 is SGHRS and CDR2 YFSETQ. The CDR3 runs to 13 residues. This sample was included in a study of CD8 T cells in Susac syndrome. An amount of RNA that ranged from about 0.45 to 1 ug was reverse transcribed with random hexamers. Coverage of TCR beta CDR3 amplification by immunoSEQ multiplex PCR extended to 54 Vbeta and 13 Jbeta. TCRdb re-called the immunoSEQ multiplex PCR reads through MiXCR, storing one row per CDR3 protein. The sample lists 250,000 to 300,000 distinct CDR3 sequences; more than 75% were seen once.

The receptor's source is a human donor with multiple sclerosis. This rearrangement joins TRBV5-1 to TRBJ2-1; D is unclear. Sequenced material: CD8+ T cells from PBMCs. CDR3 amino acids: CASSDRLYNEQFF. The CDR3 nucleotides are TGCGCCAGCAGCGACCGGCTCTACAATGAGCAGTTCTTC. Supplemented by reference TRBV5-1 and TRBJ2-1, the full variable domain reads KAGVTQTPRYLIKTRGQQVTLSCSPISGHRSVSWYQQTPGQGLQFLFEYFSETQRNKGNFPGRFSGRQFSNSRSEMNVSTLELGDSALYLCASSDRLYNEQFFGPGTRLTVL.